The present entry profiles one TCR beta chain with its context. Antigen: not known. This CDR3 has 16 amino acids. The J segment lost 10 bases and the V segment lost 0 bases, leaving 9 bases of the junction unmatched. The germline V gene encodes CDR1 SGDLS and CDR2 YYNGEE. The protocol was immunoSEQ multiplex PCR, while the TCRdb copy is restricted to in-frame clones and leaves out a portion. The data contain some 150,000 clones, 91% of them singletons. This sample stems from a study of T cell responses to AZD1222 COVID-19 vaccine. Study-level findings and limits: Donor demographics were predominantly white British with a female majority; clonal diversity may be underestimated.

The sequence derives from an adult in good health. The chain combines TRBV9 with TRBJ2-1; 11 bases map to TRBD2. The material was peripheral blood, obtained on day 0 of AZD1222 vaccination. The DNA for the CDR3 is TGTGCCAGCAGCGTAGGACTAGCGGGAACATTGGGGGAGCAGTTCTTC. Its protein is CASSVGLAGTLGEQFF.